This T cell receptor beta chain was documented in a study of response to subunit inactivated influenza vaccine. Overall study findings and caveats: Researchers suggested that each seasonal influenza vaccination recruits few new T cells.

TCRdb called the RT-PCR reads again in MiXCR, with one record for every CDR3 protein. The sample includes about 620,000 distinct CDR3 sequences, about 12% seen only once; the top ten take more than 8.5%. This clonotype was seen more than once but under ten times. As yet, its antigen is unknown. Germline trimming cut 4 bases from V and 0 bases from J; bases unmatched to any gene: 7. This CDR3 spans 16 amino acids. CDR1 MGHDK and CDR2 SYGVNS come from the germline V gene. The receptor comes from a man aged 50 or older who received an inactivated influenza vaccine. V is TRBV25-1 and J is TRBJ1-2; 8 bases match TRBD1. The source material was PBMCs from blood, sampled on the day of vaccination. CDR3 bases: TGTGCCAGCAGTGGATCTTCGGGACAGGCTAACTATGGCTACACCTTC. This encodes CASSGSSGQANYGYTF.